The sequence of this T cell receptor beta chain was determined in a study of T cell changes during pregnancy in multiple sclerosis. Clones were sequenced by immunoSEQ multiplex PCR, and TCRdb holds only the in-frame ones, with some missing. The sample holds about 75,000 clones, 94% seen once. CDR3 size: 15 residues. Trimming cost V 8 bases and J 5 bases, with 19 bases left between them. From germline, CDR1 is MDHEN and CDR2 SYDVKM. The sequencing here drew on CD4+ T cells from peripheral blood mononuclear cells, taken after pregnancy. The V and J genes are TRBV28 and TRBJ2-1; weak D call: TRBD2 (6 bases). The clonotype originates from a female donor with multiple sclerosis, enrolled in a pregnancy study. The CDR3 reads CASVSFSGPNNEQFF. CDR3 bases: TGTGCCAGCGTAAGCTTTAGCGGTCCAAACAATGAGCAGTTCTTC. Complete variable domain (other parts from reference TRBV28 and TRBJ2-1): DVKVTQSSRYLVKRTGEKVFLECVQDMDHENMFWYRQDPGLGLRLIYFSYDVKMKEKGDIPEGYSVSREKKERFSLILESASTNQTSMYLCASVSFSGPNNEQFFGPGTRLTVL.